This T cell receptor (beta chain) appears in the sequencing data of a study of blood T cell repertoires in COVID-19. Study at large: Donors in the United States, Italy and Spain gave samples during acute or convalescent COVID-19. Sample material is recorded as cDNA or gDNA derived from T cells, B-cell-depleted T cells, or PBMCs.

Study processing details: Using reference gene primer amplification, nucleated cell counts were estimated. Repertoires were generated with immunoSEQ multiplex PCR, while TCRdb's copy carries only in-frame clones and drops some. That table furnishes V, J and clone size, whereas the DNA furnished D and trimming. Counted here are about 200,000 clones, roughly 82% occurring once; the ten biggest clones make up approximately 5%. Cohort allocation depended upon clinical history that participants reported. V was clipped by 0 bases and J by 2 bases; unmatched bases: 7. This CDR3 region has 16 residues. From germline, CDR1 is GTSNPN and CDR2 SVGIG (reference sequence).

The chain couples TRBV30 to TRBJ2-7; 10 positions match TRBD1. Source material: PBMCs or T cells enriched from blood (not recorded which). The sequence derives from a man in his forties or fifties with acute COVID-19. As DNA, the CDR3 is TGTGCCTGGAGTGTAGGGGGACAGGGGAAAACCTACGAGCAGTACTTC. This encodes CAWSVGGQGKTYEQYF. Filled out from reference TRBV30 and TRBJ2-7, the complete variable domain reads SQTIHQWPATLVQPVGSPLSLECTVEGTSNPNLYWYRQAAGRGLQLLFYSVGIGQISSEVPQNLSASRPQDRQFILSSKKLLLSDSGFYLCAWSVGGQGKTYEQYFGPGTRLTVT.